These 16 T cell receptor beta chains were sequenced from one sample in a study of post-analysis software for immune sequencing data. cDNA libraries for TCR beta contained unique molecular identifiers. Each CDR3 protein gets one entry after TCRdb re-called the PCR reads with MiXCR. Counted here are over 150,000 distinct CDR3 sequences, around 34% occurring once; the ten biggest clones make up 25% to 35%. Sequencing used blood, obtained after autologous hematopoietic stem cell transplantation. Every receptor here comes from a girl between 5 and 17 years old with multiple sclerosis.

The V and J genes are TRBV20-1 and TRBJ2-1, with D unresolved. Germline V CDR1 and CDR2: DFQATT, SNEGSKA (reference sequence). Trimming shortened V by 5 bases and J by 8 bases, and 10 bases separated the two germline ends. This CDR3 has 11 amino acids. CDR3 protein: CSAPQIDEQFF. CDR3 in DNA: TGCAGTGCTCCCCAAATCGATGAGCAGTTCTTC.

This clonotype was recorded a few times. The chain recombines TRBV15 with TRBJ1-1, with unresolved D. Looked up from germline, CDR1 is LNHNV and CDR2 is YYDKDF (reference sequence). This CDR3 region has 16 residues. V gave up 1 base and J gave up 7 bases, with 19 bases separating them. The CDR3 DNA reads TGTGCCACCAGCAGAGTGGGCGAAGGACGCCATGGTGAAGCTTTCTTT. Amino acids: CATSRVGEGRHGEAFF. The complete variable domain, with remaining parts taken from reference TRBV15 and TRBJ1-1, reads DAMVIQNPRYQVTQFGKPVTLSCSQTLNHNVMYWYQQKSSQAPKLLFHYYDKDFNNEADTPDNFQSRRPNTSFCFLDIRSPGLGDTAMYLCATSRVGEGRHGEAFFGQGTRLTVV.

The CDR3 DNA is TGCGCCAGCAGCCAGAGTAGCGGGAGTAGGGTCAATGAGCAGTTCTTC. It encodes CASSQSSGSRVNEQFF. The chain links TRBV4-1 to TRBJ2-1, with 9 bases matching TRBD2. Germline CDR1 MGHRA, CDR2 YSYEKL. V trimming: 3 bases; J trimming: 6 bases; junction bases outside the gene matches: 9. This CDR3 contains 16 residues.

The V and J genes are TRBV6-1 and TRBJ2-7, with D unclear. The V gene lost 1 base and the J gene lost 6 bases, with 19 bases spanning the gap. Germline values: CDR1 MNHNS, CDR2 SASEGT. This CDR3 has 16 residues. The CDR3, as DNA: TGTGCCAGCAGTGAAGTTGGAGTAGGGTACATATCCGAGCAGTACTTC. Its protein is CASSEVGVGYISEQYF.

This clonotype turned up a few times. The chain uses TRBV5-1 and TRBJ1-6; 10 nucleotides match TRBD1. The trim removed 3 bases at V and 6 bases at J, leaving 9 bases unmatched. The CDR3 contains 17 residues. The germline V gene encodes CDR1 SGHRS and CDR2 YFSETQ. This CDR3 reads CASSSAGTGVSNSPLHF. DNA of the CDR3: TGCGCCAGCAGCTCGGCGGGGACAGGGGTCTCTAATTCACCCCTCCACTTT.

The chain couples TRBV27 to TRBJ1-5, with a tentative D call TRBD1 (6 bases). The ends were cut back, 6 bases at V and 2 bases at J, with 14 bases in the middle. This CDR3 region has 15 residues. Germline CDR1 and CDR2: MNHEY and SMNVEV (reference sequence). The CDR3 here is CASRQRGAGNQPQHF. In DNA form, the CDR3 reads TGTGCCAGCAGACAAAGGGGGGCGGGCAATCAGCCCCAGCATTTT.

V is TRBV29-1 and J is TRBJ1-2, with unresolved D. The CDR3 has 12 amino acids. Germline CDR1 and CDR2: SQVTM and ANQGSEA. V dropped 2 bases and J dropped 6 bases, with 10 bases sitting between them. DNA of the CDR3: TGCAGCGTTGAAAGCCCCGGGGATGGCTACACCTTC. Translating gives CSVESPGDGYTF. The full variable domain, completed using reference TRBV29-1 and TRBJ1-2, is SAVISQKPSRDICQRGTSLTIQCQVDSQVTMMFWYRQQPGQSLTLIATANQGSEATYESGFVIDKFPISRPNLTFSTLTVSNMSPEDSSIYLCSVESPGDGYTFGSGTRLTVV.

DNA for the CDR3: TGCAGTGCTAGAGATGGGGAAAACGAGCAGTACTTC. Translating gives CSARDGENEQYF. The chain links TRBV20-1 to TRBJ2-7; no firm D call. V lost 0 bases to trimming and J lost 5 bases, with 8 bases between them. The CDR3 covers 12 residues. Germline loops: CDR1 DFQATT, CDR2 SNEGSKA (reference sequence).

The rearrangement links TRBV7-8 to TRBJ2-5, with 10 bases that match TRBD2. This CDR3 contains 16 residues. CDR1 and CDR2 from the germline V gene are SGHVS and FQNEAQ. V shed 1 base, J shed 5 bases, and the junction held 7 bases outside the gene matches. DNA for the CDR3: TGTGCCAGCAGCTTAGGCCTAGCGGGAGTCCCGGAGACCCAGTACTTC. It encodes CASSLGLAGVPETQYF.

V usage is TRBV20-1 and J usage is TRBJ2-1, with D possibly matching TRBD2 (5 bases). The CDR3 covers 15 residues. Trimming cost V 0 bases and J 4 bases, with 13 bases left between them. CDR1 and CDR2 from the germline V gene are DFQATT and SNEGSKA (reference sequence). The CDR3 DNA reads TGCAGTGCTAGAGATCCAGCGGTCGAATACAATGAGCAGTTCTTC. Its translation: CSARDPAVEYNEQFF.

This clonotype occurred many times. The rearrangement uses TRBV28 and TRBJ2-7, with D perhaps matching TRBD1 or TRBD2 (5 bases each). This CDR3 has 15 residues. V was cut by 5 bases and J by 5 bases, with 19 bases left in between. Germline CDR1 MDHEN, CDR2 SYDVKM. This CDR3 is CASSPQIAGSHEQYF. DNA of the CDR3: TGTGCCAGCAGTCCTCAAATAGCAGGGAGCCACGAGCAGTACTTC.

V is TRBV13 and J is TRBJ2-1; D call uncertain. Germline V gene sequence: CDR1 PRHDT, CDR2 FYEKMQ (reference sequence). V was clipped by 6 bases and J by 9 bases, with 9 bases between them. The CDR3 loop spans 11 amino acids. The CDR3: CASRQSAEQFF. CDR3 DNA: TGTGCCAGCAGACAAAGTGCTGAGCAGTTCTTC. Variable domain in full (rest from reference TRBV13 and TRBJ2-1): AAGVIQSPRHLIKEKRETATLKCYPIPRHDTVYWYQQGPGQDPQFLISFYEKMQSDKGSIPDRFSAQQFSDYHSELNMSSLELGDSALYFCASRQSAEQFFGPGTRLTVL.

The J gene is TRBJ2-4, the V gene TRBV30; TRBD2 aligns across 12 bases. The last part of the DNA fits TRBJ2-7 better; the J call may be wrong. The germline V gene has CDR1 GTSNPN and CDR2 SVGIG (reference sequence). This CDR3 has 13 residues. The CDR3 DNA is TGTGCCTGGAGCCTAGCGGGAGGGCACGAGCAGTACTTC. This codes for CAWSLAGGHEQYF.

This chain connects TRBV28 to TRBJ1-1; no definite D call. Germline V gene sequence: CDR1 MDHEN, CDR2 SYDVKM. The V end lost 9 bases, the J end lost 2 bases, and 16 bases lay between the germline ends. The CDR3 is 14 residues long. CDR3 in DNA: TGTGCCAGTGGGATGGGATGGGGTAACACTGAAGCTTTCTTT. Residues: CASGMGWGNTEAFF.

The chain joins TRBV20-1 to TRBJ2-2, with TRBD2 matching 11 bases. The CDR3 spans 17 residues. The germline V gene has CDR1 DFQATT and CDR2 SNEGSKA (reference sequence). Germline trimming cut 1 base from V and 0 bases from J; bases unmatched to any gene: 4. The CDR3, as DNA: TGCAGTGCTAGAGGGGGACTAGCGGAGGCGAACACCGGGGAGCTGTTTTTT. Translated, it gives CSARGGLAEANTGELFF.

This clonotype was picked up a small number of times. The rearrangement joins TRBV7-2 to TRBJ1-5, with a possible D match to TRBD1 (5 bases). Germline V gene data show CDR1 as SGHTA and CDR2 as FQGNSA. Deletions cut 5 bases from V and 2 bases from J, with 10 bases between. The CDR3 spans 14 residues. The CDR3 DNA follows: TGTGCCAGCAGCCCACGGGACGGCAATCAGCCCCAGCATTTT. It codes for CASSPRDGNQPQHF. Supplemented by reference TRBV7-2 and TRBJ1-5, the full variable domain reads GAGVSQSPSNKVTEKGKDVELRCDPISGHTALYWYRQSLGQGLEFLIYFQGNSAPDKSGLPSDRFSAERTGGSVSTLTIQRTQQEDSAVYLCASSPRDGNQPQHFGDGTRLSIL.